This is a list of T cell receptor beta chains from one sample in a study of neurological immune-mediated disorders. TCRdb used MiXCR to reprocess the 5' RACE reads, holding one entry per CDR3 protein. This table has approximately 30,000 distinct CDR3 sequences, approximately 15% appearing once. The sample taken for sequencing was PBMCs. The receptors derive from a man aged 70 or older in good health. CDR3s include the opening cysteine and the closing phenylalanine or tryptophan. D genes are given only for firm matches. Only part of the rows carry a size: once, few, many, or a class if the clone is expanded.

TRBV28	-	TRBJ2-7	-	TGTGCCAGCAGTTTTCAGGTCGGCGACGATACCTACGAGCAGTACTTC	CASSFQVGDDTYEQYF
TRBV5-1	many	TRBJ2-7	-	TGCGCCAGCAGCTTCACCAATAAGGGGACCTACGAGCAGTACTTC	CASSFTNKGTYEQYF
TRBV11-3	many	TRBJ1-6	TRBD1	TGTGCCAGCAGCTTGGGACAGGGTCGTCATTCACCCCTCCACTTT	CASSLGQGRHSPLHF
TRBV12-3/TRBV12-4	many	TRBJ2-7	TRBD1	TGTGCCAGCAGTTTTAAGGGACAGGGGTTCTACGAGCAGTACTTC	CASSFKGQGFYEQYF
TRBV7-2	many	TRBJ2-7	TRBD1	TGTGCCAGCAGCTTATATGGGACAGCGTCCTACGAGCAGTACTTC	CASSLYGTASYEQYF
TRBV10-2	many	TRBJ1-1	TRBD1	TGCGCCAGCCTTTCGGGACAGGGGAACACTGAAGCTTTCTTT	CASLSGQGNTEAFF
TRBV7-6	few	TRBJ2-2	-	TGTGCCAGCAGCTTAGTGACAGGAGACACCGGGGAGCTGTTTTTT	CASSLVTGDTGELFF
TRBV6-2/TRBV6-3	many	TRBJ1-1	-	TGTGCCAGCAGTTACCACGCACTGGGGACTGAAGCTTTCTTT	CASSYHALGTEAFF
TRBV11-2	many	TRBJ2-2	-	TGTGCCAGCAGCCCTGGTGCCGGGGAGCTGTTTTTT	CASSPGAGELFF
TRBV20-1	-	TRBJ2-6	-	TGCAGTGCTAGAGATGAGCGTTCTGGGGCCAACGTCCTGACTTTC	CSARDERSGANVLTF
TRBV29-1	many	TRBJ2-1	-	TGCAGCGTTGTCCCCGTCTTTGGTGAGCAGTTCTTC	CSVVPVFGEQFF
TRBV11-2	few	TRBJ2-1	-	TGTGCCAGCAGACGACGGACAGATCCCTACAATGAGCAGTTCTTC	CASRRRTDPYNEQFF
TRBV12-3/TRBV12-4	many	TRBJ1-3	-	TGTGCCAGCAGTCTCTCTCGTGGAAACACCATATATTTT	CASSLSRGNTIYF
TRBV7-6	many	TRBJ2-7	-	TGTGCCAGCAGCTTAGGGGGCCAGGGATACGAGCAGTACTTC	CASSLGGQGYEQYF
TRBV5-5	many	TRBJ2-7	-	TGTGCCAGCAGCCCTAACCCGGGTCAAGCCGTTTACGAGCAGTACTTC	CASSPNPGQAVYEQYF
TRBV7-2	many	TRBJ2-1	TRBD2	TGTGCCAGCAGCTTCCAGCGGGGGGAGGCTGAGCAGTTCTTC	CASSFQRGEAEQFF
TRBV20-1	many	TRBJ2-2	-	TGCAGTGCTAGAGATCCCGGGGCTTCGAACACCGGGGAGCTGTTTTTT	CSARDPGASNTGELFF
TRBV7-3	many	TRBJ1-6	TRBD1	TGTGCCAGCAGCTTAATAGGACAGGGGGCGAATTCACCCCTCCACTTT	CASSLIGQGANSPLHF
TRBV7-2	-	TRBJ1-6	TRBD1	TGTGCCAGCAGCTTAGAGACAGGGGATAATTCACCCCTCCACTTT	CASSLETGDNSPLHF
TRBV6-2/TRBV6-3	once	TRBJ2-7	-	TGTGCCAGCAGTCGCGCCTACGAGCAGTACTTC	CASSRAYEQYF
TRBV30	many	TRBJ2-7	-	TGTGCCTCTCGGGGGGACAACTACGAGCAGTACTTC	CASRGDNYEQYF
TRBV11-2	many	TRBJ1-1	-	TGTGCCAGCAGCTTCTCGGAGACTGAAGCTTTCTTT	CASSFSETEAFF
TRBV5-1	many	TRBJ1-6	-	TGCGCCAGCAGCTTGGCCGGGGGCAGGGGCTCCTATAATTCACCCCTCCACTTT	CASSLAGGRGSYNSPLHF
TRBV15	many	TRBJ2-7	TRBD2	TGTGCCACCAGCAGAGATTATGGGGTAGCTAGCGGGACCTCCTACGAGCAGTACTTC	CATSRDYGVASGTSYEQYF
TRBV6-5	many	TRBJ1-3	-	TGTGCCAGCAGCTCTAATTGGGGAAACACCATATATTTT	CASSSNWGNTIYF
TRBV7-2	many	TRBJ2-1	TRBD1	TGTGCCAGCAGCATTAGACAGGGGGTCAATGAGCAGTTCTTC	CASSIRQGVNEQFF
TRBV24-1	many	TRBJ2-3	-	TGTGCCACCAGTGATGGGGGCGGGACAGATACGCAGTATTTT	CATSDGGGTDTQYF
TRBV5-1	medium-sized	TRBJ1-2	-	TGCGCCAGCAGCTTGTCAGGCGACTATGGCTACACCTTC	CASSLSGDYGYTF
TRBV27	many	TRBJ2-7	-	TGTGCCAGCAGTTTATCCAGGAATACCTACGAGCAGTACTTC	CASSLSRNTYEQYF
TRBV7-3	medium-sized	TRBJ2-6	-	TGTGCCAGCAGCTTAGAAAGCTCTGGGGCCAACGTCCTGACTTTC	CASSLESSGANVLTF
TRBV7-2	many	TRBJ2-1	TRBD1	TGTGCCAGCAGCTTGGGGTCCGGGACAGGGGCATACAATGAGCAGTTCTTC	CASSLGSGTGAYNEQFF
TRBV29-1	-	TRBJ2-1	TRBD2	TGCAGCGTTGTTTTCGTAGCGGGAGCTTTCTACAATGAGCAGTTCTTC	CSVVFVAGAFYNEQFF
TRBV2	many	TRBJ1-2	-	TGTGCCAGCAGTGAAGCCGGGACCTGGGGCTACACCTTC	CASSEAGTWGYTF
TRBV6-1	-	TRBJ1-1	TRBD1	TGTGCCAGCAGCCCACAGGGGACAGATGAAGCTTTCTTT	CASSPQGTDEAFF
TRBV27	many	TRBJ1-5	-	TGTGCCAGCAGTTTATCGGGGGTAGGCAATCAGCCCCAGCATTTT	CASSLSGVGNQPQHF
TRBV9	many	TRBJ1-1	-	TGTGCCAGCAGCCCGGGACTCCTCGACACTGAAGCTTTCTTT	CASSPGLLDTEAFF
TRBV5-1	many	TRBJ2-3	TRBD1	TGCGCCAGCGGGCAGGACAGGGGCACAGATACGCAGTATTTT	CASGQDRGTDTQYF
TRBV4-3	many	TRBJ2-7	TRBD1	TGCGCCAGCAGTGTTGACAGGGGCTACGAGCAGTACTTC	CASSVDRGYEQYF
TRBV7-2	many	TRBJ2-7	TRBD1	TGTGCCAGCAGCTTAGGTGGTTACAGGGGCTCCTACGAGCAGTACTTC	CASSLGGYRGSYEQYF
TRBV7-2	many	TRBJ1-1	-	TGTGCCAGCAGCTTAGGAGGGTGGGGAGGCGACACTGAAGCTTTCTTT	CASSLGGWGGDTEAFF
TRBV18	many	TRBJ1-1	-	TGTGCCAGCTCACCTGCCCAGGGAGGGGACACTGAAGCTTTCTTT	CASSPAQGGDTEAFF
TRBV29-1	many	TRBJ1-3	-	TGCAGCGTTGTTCAGGGTGGAAACACCATATATTTT	CSVVQGGNTIYF
TRBV3-1	-	TRBJ1-4	TRBD1	TGTGCCAGCAGCAAAGGACAGGGGGCGTTTGAAAAACTGTTTTTT	CASSKGQGAFEKLFF
TRBV18	-	TRBJ2-1	TRBD2	TGTGCCAGCTCACCTCCCGGGACTAGCGGGAGAAATGAGCAGTTCTTC	CASSPPGTSGRNEQFF
TRBV28	many	TRBJ2-1	-	TGTGCCAGCAGTTTATCCGGCGTTAAGCGTCCGTACAATGAGCAGTTCTTC	CASSLSGVKRPYNEQFF
TRBV7-7	many	TRBJ2-7	TRBD1	TGTGCCAGCAGCCCTGGGACAGGACGCTACGAGCAGTACTTC	CASSPGTGRYEQYF
TRBV20-1	many	TRBJ2-5	-	TGCAGTGCTAGAAGCCCATTGGGTGAGCAAGAGACCCAGTACTTC	CSARSPLGEQETQYF
TRBV7-3	many	TRBJ1-1	-	TGTGCCAGCAGCTTAGCAGGGCTTAGCACTGAAGCTTTCTTT	CASSLAGLSTEAFF
TRBV28	many	TRBJ2-7	TRBD2	TGTGCCAGCATTTCCGGCCGGGGGGGGGGTGAGCAGTACTTC	CASISGRGGGEQYF